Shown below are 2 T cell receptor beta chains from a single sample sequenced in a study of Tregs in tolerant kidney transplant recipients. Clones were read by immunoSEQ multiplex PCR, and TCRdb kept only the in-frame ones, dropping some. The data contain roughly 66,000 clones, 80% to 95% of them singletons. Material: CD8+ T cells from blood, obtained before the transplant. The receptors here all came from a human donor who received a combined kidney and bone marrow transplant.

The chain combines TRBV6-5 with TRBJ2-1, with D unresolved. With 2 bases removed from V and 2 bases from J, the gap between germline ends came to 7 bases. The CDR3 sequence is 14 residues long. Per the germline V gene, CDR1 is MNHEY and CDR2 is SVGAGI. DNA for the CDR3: TGTGCCAGCAGTTACGGGCAGGCCTACAATGAGCAGTTCTTC. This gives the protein CASSYGQAYNEQFF.

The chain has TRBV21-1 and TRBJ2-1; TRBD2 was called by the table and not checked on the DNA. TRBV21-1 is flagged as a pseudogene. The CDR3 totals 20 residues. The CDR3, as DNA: TGTGCCAGCAGCGGTCCCGGGACTAGCGGGAGGGTATACAGTTACAATGAGCAGTTCTTC. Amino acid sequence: CASSGPGTSGRVYSYNEQFF.